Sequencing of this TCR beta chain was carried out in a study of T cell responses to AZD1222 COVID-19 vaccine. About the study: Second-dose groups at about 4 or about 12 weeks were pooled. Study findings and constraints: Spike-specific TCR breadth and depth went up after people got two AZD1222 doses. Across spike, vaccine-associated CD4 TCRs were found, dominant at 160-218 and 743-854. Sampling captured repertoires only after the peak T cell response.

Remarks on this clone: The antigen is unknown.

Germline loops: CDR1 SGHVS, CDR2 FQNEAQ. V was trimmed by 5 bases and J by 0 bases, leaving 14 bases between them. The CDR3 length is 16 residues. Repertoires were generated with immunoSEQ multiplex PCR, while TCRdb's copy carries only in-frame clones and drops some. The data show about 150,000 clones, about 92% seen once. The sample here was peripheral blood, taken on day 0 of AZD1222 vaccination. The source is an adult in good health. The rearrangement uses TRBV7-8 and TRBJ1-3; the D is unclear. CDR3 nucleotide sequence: TGTGCCAGCAGCCATGTCCACTCGTCCTCTGGAAACACCATATATTTT. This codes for CASSHVHSSSGNTIYF.